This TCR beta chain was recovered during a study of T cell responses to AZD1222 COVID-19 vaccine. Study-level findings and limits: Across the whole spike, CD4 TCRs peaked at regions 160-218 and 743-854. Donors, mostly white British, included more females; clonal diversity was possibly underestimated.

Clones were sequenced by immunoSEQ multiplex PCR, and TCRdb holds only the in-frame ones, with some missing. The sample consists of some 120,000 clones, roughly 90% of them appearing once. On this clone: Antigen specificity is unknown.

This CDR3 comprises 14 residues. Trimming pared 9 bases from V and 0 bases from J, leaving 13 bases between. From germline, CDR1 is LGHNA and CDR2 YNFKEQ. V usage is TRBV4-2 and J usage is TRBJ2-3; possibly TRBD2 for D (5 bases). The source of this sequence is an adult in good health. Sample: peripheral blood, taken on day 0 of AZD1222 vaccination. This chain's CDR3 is CASQLDPSTDTQYF. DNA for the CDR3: TGTGCCAGTCAACTAGACCCTAGCACAGATACGCAGTATTTT.